These 20 T cell receptor beta chains originate from one sample sequenced in a study of blood T cell repertoires in COVID-19. This table comes from immunoSEQ multiplex PCR, and its TCRdb copy is limited to in-frame clones, with some not included. The table includes around 230,000 clones, about 86% detected once. The material sequenced was PBMCs or T cells enriched from blood (not recorded which). These receptor sequences come from a woman between 35 and 50 years old with acute COVID-19.

The chain recombines TRBV15 with TRBJ2-2; possible D gene TRBD1, 6 bases. Trimming removed 0 bases at V and 7 bases at J, with 18 bases between. CDR1 is LNHNV and CDR2 is YYDKDF in the germline V gene (reference sequence). The CDR3 runs to 17 residues. As DNA, the CDR3 is TGTGCCACCAGCAGAGATCTGACAGGAGTAGGCGGCGGGGAGCTGTTTTTT. Protein: CATSRDLTGVGGGELFF. The full variable domain, in which reference TRBV15 and TRBJ2-2 provide the parts outside the CDR3, is DAMVIQNPRYQVTQFGKPVTLSCSQTLNHNVMYWYQQKSSQAPKLLFHYYDKDFNNEADTPDNFQSRRPNTSFCFLDIRSPGLGDTAMYLCATSRDLTGVGGGELFFGEGSRLTVL.

The chain is built from TRBV6-5 and TRBJ2-4; a weak D match, TRBD2 (6 bases). The germline gives CDR1 MNHEY, CDR2 SVGAGI. The CDR3 contains 15 residues. Trimming pared 0 bases from V and 2 bases from J, leaving 8 bases between. CDR3 sequence reads: CASSYSEGTKNIQYF. The DNA for the CDR3 is TGTGCCAGCAGTTACTCGGAGGGGACCAAAAACATTCAGTACTTC.

The rearrangement links TRBV15 to TRBJ2-1; 9 bases are a match to TRBD2. The CDR3 spans 14 residues. With V trimmed by 3 bases and J by 13 bases, 10 bases remained unmatched. Per germline, CDR1 LNHNV and CDR2 YYDKDF (reference sequence). CDR3 nucleotide sequence: TGTGCCACCAGCAGGGAGGGACTAGCCCTGAGCCAGTTCTTC. Encoded protein: CATSREGLALSQFF.

The chain joins TRBV24-1 to TRBJ2-7, with a weak D call TRBD1 (5 bases). This CDR3 spans 12 amino acids. Germline-derived CDR1 and CDR2 are KGHDR and SFDVKD. With 5 bases removed from V and 3 bases from J, the gap between germline ends came to 7 bases. CDR3 coding DNA: TGTGCCACCAGTGGTGACAGCTACGAGCAGTACTTC. This encodes CATSGDSYEQYF.

The V and J genes are TRBV5-4 and TRBJ2-1; 9 positions agree with TRBD2. This CDR3 region has 16 residues. Germline V gives CDR1 SGHNT, CDR2 YYREEE (reference sequence). Unmatched junction bases numbered 4, after V lost 3 bases and J lost 0 bases. CDR3: CASSWGSGSSYNEQFF. DNA for the CDR3: TGTGCCAGCAGCTGGGGTAGCGGGAGCTCCTACAATGAGCAGTTCTTC.

The chain joins TRBV11-2 to TRBJ2-5, with a tentative D call TRBD2 (5 bases). This CDR3 comprises 14 residues. From germline, CDR1 is SGHAT and CDR2 FQNNGV. V lost 2 bases to trimming and J lost 2 bases, with 9 bases between them. The CDR3 reads CASSLSADQETQYF. As DNA, the CDR3 is TGTGCCAGCAGCTTATCAGCGGATCAAGAGACCCAGTACTTC.

V and J are TRBV7-3 and TRBJ2-1; TRBD2 aligns across 7 bases. The germline CDR1 and CDR2 sequences are SGHTA and FQGTGA. This CDR3 contains 16 residues. J was trimmed by 4 bases and V by 0 bases; bases with no gene match: 6. CDR3 sequence reads: CASSLTSGQKYNEQFF. DNA for the CDR3: TGTGCCAGCAGCTTAACTAGCGGGCAGAAATACAATGAGCAGTTCTTC.

This sequence joins TRBV12-3 or TRBV12-4 and TRBJ2-2; D might be TRBD2 (5 bases). The CDR3 has 12 residues. V gave up 6 bases and J gave up 6 bases, with 8 bases separating them. CDR3: CASRRLPGELFF. The CDR3 nucleotides read TGTGCCAGCAGGCGACTACCCGGGGAGCTGTTTTTT.

This clone was detected a few times. The gene calls are TRBV14 and TRBJ1-2; D not resolved. Germline loops: CDR1 SGHDN, CDR2 FVKESK. The V and J ends lost 1 base and 1 base respectively, with 10 bases between them. This CDR3 has 15 residues. CDR3 amino acids: CASSQASRHNYGYTF. In DNA form, the CDR3 reads TGTGCCAGCAGCCAAGCGTCCAGGCATAACTATGGCTACACCTTC.

The gene calls are TRBV10-3 and TRBJ2-7, with 7 positions matching TRBD1. Germline CDR1 ENHRY, CDR2 SYGVKD. The CDR3 has 14 amino acids. Unmatched junction bases numbered 11, after V lost 10 bases and J lost 2 bases. The CDR3 DNA sequence: TGTGCCAGCCAGACAGGGATTATGCCCTACGAGCAGTACTTC. This sequence encodes CASQTGIMPYEQYF.

This clone occurred a few times. The chain employs TRBV5-1 and TRBJ2-2; D is perhaps TRBD2 (6 bases). The CDR3 length is 15 residues. Germline CDR1 SGHRS, CDR2 YFSETQ. V was cut by 0 bases and J by 1 base, with 7 bases left in between. The CDR3 is CASSLGDLNTGELFF. The CDR3, as DNA: TGCGCCAGCAGCTTGGGGGACTTGAACACCGGGGAGCTGTTTTTT.

The V call is TRBV7-3, the J call TRBJ1-5, with D uncertain. The germline V and J ends were trimmed by 3 bases and 0 bases, with 24 bases remaining between them. The CDR3 sequence is 20 residues long. Germline loops: CDR1 SGHTA, CDR2 FQGTGA. The CDR3 region is CASSFISPNDGGYSNQPQHF. The CDR3 nucleotides are TGTGCCAGCAGCTTTATCTCGCCAAACGATGGCGGCTATAGCAATCAGCCCCAGCATTTT.

In its sample, this clone was seen a few times. This chain joins TRBV27 and TRBJ1-4; unclear D gene. The CDR3 runs to 15 residues. CDR1 and CDR2 (germline): MNHEY, SMNVEV (reference sequence). V gave up 5 bases and J gave up 8 bases, with 18 bases separating them. The CDR3 spells CASSTQFTAGEKLFF. The DNA for the CDR3 is TGTGCCAGCAGTACACAGTTTACCGCTGGGGAAAAACTGTTTTTT.

The chain is built from TRBV27 and TRBJ2-5; TRBD2 aligns across 16 bases. Germline trimming cut 7 bases from V and 6 bases from J; bases unmatched to any gene: 8. The CDR3 spans 16 residues. Germline CDR1 is MNHEY and CDR2 is SMNVEV (reference sequence). The CDR3 DNA is TGTGCCAGCAACTCCGGGACTAGCGGGAGGGGCAAGACCCAGTACTTC. Translated: CASNSGTSGRGKTQYF.

This chain connects TRBV18 to TRBJ2-3; a possible D gene is TRBD2 (6 bases). V gave up 0 bases and J gave up 3 bases, with 10 bases separating them. This CDR3 has 15 residues. CDR1 is KGHSH, CDR2 LQKENI, per germline. The CDR3 DNA reads TGTGCCAGCTCACCACCCTTTGCGGGAACAGATACGCAGTATTTT. Its translation: CASSPPFAGTDTQYF.

The rearrangement uses TRBV7-8 and TRBJ2-1, with 13 bases lining up with TRBD2. This CDR3 spans 16 amino acids. Germline V gene data show CDR1 as SGHVS and CDR2 as FQNEAQ. J was trimmed by 15 bases and V by 6 bases; bases with no gene match: 17. The CDR3 here is CASSQGLAGVMGGRFF. The CDR3, as DNA: TGTGCCAGCAGTCAAGGACTAGCGGGAGTTATGGGGGGTAGGTTCTTC.

This sequence joins TRBV5-1 and TRBJ1-2; D gene uncertain. The germline V gene encodes CDR1 SGHRS and CDR2 YFSETQ. The germline V and J ends were trimmed by 4 bases and 0 bases, with 10 bases remaining between them. CDR3 length: 14 amino acids. CDR3 sequence (DNA): TGCGCCAGCAGCCGAGACACCACTAACTATGGCTACACCTTC. Translated, it gives CASSRDTTNYGYTF.

This clone was seen just once. The chain carries TRBV5-6 and TRBJ2-2; 11 bases match TRBD2. V lost 6 bases, J lost 7 bases, and 8 bases stayed unmatched. The CDR3 extends over 15 amino acids. Germline V gene sequence: CDR1 SGHDT, CDR2 YYEEEE. The chain's CDR3 is CASTNSGRAVGELFF. In nucleotides, the CDR3 is TGTGCCAGCACCAATAGCGGGAGGGCGGTCGGGGAGCTGTTTTTT.

This clone was counted only a few times. J is TRBJ2-1 and V is TRBV2; 9 bases map to TRBD1. Germline assignment: CDR1 SNHLY and CDR2 FYNNEI. This CDR3 spans 13 amino acids. The V and J ends lost 5 bases and 6 bases, in that order; junction bases with no gene match: 2. The CDR3 here is CASSRDRANEQFF. The CDR3 DNA is TGTGCCAGCAGTCGGGACAGGGCCAATGAGCAGTTCTTC.

The chain employs TRBV29-1 and TRBJ2-3, with D possibly TRBD2 on 8 matching bases. The CDR3 covers 15 residues. Germline V CDR1 and CDR2: SQVTM, ANQGSEA. V was pared by 6 bases and J by 4 bases, with 20 bases between. The DNA for the CDR3 is TGCAGCGTCGCCGGGGGACTAGGGGGCGCAGATACGCAGTATTTT. Translated, it gives CSVAGGLGGADTQYF.